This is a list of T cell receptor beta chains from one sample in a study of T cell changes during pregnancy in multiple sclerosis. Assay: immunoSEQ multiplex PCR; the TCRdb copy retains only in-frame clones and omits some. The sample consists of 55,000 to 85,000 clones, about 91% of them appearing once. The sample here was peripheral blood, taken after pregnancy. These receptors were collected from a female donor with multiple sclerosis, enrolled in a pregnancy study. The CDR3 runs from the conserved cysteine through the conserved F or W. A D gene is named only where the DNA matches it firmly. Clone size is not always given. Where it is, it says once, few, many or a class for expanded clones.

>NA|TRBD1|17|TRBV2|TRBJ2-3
TGTGCCAGCGAAATCACCGGGACAGCATTGGGCACAGATACGCAGTATTTT
CASEITGTALGTDTQYF
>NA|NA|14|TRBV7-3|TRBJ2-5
TGTGCCAGCAGCTTAAATTCAGGTCAAGAGACCCAGTACTTC
CASSLNSGQETQYF
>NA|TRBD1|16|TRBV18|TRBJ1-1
TGTGCCAGCTCATCCAGCCGGGACAGGGTGAACACTGAAGCTTTCTTT
CASSSSRDRVNTEAFF
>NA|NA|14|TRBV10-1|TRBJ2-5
TGCGCCAGCAGCGACCCGACAGCCCCAAAGACCCAGTACTTC
CASSDPTAPKTQYF
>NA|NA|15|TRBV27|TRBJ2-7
TGTGCCAGCAGTCGCCCCGGGACACAGTCCTACGAGCAGTACTTC
CASSRPGTQSYEQYF
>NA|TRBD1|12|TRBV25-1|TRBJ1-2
TGTGCCAGCAGTACAGGGGGCGCGGGCTACACCTTC
CASSTGGAGYTF
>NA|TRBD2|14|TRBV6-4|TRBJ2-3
TGTGCCAGCAGTGAGCGGGAGGTCACAGATACGCAGTATTTT
CASSEREVTDTQYF
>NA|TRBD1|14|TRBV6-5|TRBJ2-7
TGTGCCAGCAGTAACCCGGGACAGGCCTACGAGCAGTACTTC
CASSNPGQAYEQYF
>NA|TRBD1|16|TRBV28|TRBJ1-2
TGTGCCAGCAGTTATACAGGGGGCGCGGGAAACTATGGCTACACCTTC
CASSYTGGAGNYGYTF
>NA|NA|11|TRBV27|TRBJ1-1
TGTGCCAGCAGTACTCAGGGAAGGGCTTTCTTT
CASSTQGRAFF
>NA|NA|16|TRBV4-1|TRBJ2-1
TGCGCCAGCAGCCAAGAAGCCCAGCGGAACTACAATGAGCAGTTCTTC
CASSQEAQRNYNEQFF
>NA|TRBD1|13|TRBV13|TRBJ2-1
TGTGCCAGCAGCTTAGTACCGGGACAGCAGCAGTTCTTC
CASSLVPGQQQFF
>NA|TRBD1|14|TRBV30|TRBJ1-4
TGTGCCTGGAGTCGGGACAGGGAGTATGAAAAACTGTTTTTT
CAWSRDREYEKLFF
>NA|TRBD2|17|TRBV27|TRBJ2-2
TGTGCCAGCAGTTCCTCTAGCGGGGACGGCGGAACCGGGGAGCTGTTTTTT
CASSSSSGDGGTGELFF
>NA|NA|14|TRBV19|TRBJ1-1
TGTGCCAGTAGTCCGACGACAAGTAACACTGAAGCTTTCTTT
CASSPTTSNTEAFF
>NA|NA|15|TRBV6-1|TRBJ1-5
TGTGCCAGCCTAACGTTACAGGCTACCAATCAGCCCCAGCATTTT
CASLTLQATNQPQHF
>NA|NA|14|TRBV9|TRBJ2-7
TGTGCCAGCAGCTCGAGCGGAACTTCCTACGAGCAGTACTTC
CASSSSGTSYEQYF
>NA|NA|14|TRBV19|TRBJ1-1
TGTGCCAGTAGTATCACAGGGCTTATGACTGAAGCTTTCTTT
CASSITGLMTEAFF
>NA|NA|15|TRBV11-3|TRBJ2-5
TGTGCCAGCAGCTTCGGCGGGAACGCAAGGGAGACCCAGTACTTC
CASSFGGNARETQYF
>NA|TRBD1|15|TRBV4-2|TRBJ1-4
TGTGCCAGCAGCCGTGGGACAGAAGTTAATGAAAAACTGTTTTTT
CASSRGTEVNEKLFF
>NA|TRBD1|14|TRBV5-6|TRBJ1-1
TGTGCCAGCAGCTGGGGACAGAGTAACACTGAAGCTTTCTTT
CASSWGQSNTEAFF
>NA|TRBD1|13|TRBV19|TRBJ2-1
TGTGCCAGTAGGGGGGACAGGGTCGATGAGCAGTTCTTC
CASRGDRVDEQFF
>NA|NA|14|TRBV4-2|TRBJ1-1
TGTGCCAGCACCCCGACATCTTTGAACACTGAAGCTTTCTTT
CASTPTSLNTEAFF
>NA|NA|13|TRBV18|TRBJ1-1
TGTGCCAGCTCACCGAACAGAGACACTGAAGCTTTCTTT
CASSPNRDTEAFF
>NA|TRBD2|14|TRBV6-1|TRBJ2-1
TGTGCCAGCAGTGAAAGCGGAGTCAGAAATAGCGGGCTCTTC
CASSESGVRNSGLF
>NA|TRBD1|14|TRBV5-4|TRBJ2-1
TGTGCCAGCAGCGCCCGGGACAGGGGGAGAGAGCAGTTCTTC
CASSARDRGREQFF
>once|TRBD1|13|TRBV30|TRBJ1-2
TGTGCCTGGAATGAAGGGGGCGGGTATGGCTACACCTTC
CAWNEGGGYGYTF
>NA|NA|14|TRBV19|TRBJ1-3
TGTGCCAGTGCGCGGGGGGGCTCTGGAAACACCATATATTTT
CASARGGSGNTIYF
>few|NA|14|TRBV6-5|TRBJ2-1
TGTGCCAGCAGTTACCATGACAAATACAATGAGCAGTTCTTC
CASSYHDKYNEQFF
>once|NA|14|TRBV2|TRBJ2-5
TGTGCCAGCAGTCGATTAAGGAGTGCGGAGACCCAGTACTTC
CASSRLRSAETQYF
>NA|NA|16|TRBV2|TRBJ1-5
TGTGCCAGCAGTGGGGCCCCGGAGGGGCCCAATCAGCCCCAGCATTTT
CASSGAPEGPNQPQHF
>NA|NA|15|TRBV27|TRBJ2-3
TGTGCCAGCAGTTTCGGGACTGACTCCACAGATACGCAGTATTTT
CASSFGTDSTDTQYF
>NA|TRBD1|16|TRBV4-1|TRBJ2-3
TGCGCCAGCAGCCGCCAGGGGACAGGGGGAGCAGATACGCAGTATTTT
CASSRQGTGGADTQYF
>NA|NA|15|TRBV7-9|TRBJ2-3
TGTGCCAGCAGCTTTTTAGGGGTGACTGCAGATACGCAGTATTTT
CASSFLGVTADTQYF
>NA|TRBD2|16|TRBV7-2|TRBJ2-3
TGTGCCAGCAGCCCCAGAAGCGGGAGTGGGGTAGATACGCAGTATTTT
CASSPRSGSGVDTQYF
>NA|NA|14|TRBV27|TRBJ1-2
TGTGCCAGCAGTCCGCGCGGGGCCCTCTATGGCTACACCTTC
CASSPRGALYGYTF
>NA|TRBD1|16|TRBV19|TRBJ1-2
TGTGCCAGTAGACCCGGGACAGGGGGCGCGCCCTATGGCTACACCTTC
CASRPGTGGAPYGYTF
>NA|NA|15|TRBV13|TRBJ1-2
TGTGCCAGCAGCTTAGGGGACAGCTACCCCTATGGCTACACCTTC
CASSLGDSYPYGYTF
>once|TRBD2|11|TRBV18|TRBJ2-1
TGTGCCAGCTCACCAGGGACTAGCTGTTTCTTC
CASSPGTSCFF
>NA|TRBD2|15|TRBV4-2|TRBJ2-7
TGTGCCAGCAGCCAAGAACTAGCGGGTGTTTGGGAGCAGTACTTC
CASSQELAGVWEQYF
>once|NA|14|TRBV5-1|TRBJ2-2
TGCGCCAGCGAACGTGGGGGCAACACCGGGGAGCTGTTTTTT
CASERGGNTGELFF
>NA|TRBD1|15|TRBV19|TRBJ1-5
TGTGCCAGTCAGACAGGGAGTTTGGGGAATCAGCCCCAGCATTTT
CASQTGSLGNQPQHF
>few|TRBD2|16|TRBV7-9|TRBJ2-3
TGTGCCAGCAGCTTAGAACTAGCGGGACCCACAGATACGCAGTATTTT
CASSLELAGPTDTQYF
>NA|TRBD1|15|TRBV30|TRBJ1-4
TGTGCCTGGAGTCGACAGGGAGGACCCAATGAAAAACTGTTTTTT
CAWSRQGGPNEKLFF
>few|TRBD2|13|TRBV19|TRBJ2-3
TGTGCCAGTAGTGCCGGACTAGCGGGACTTCAGTATTTT
CASSAGLAGLQYF
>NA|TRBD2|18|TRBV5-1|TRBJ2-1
TGCGCCAGCAGCGTGGGACTAGCGGGTCCTAGCTCCTACAATGAGCAGTTCTTC
CASSVGLAGPSSYNEQFF
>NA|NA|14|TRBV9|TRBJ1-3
TGTGCCAGCAGCGTAGGGGGACTGGAAAACACCATATATTTT
CASSVGGLENTIYF
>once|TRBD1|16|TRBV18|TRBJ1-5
TGTGCCAGCTCACCCTCGACAGGACAGGGGGCCCAGCCCCAGCATTTT
CASSPSTGQGAQPQHF
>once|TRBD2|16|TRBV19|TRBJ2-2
TGTGCCAGTAGTCCAAGGACTAGCGGGAACACCGGGGAGCTGTTTTTT
CASSPRTSGNTGELFF
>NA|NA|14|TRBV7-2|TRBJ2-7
TGTGCCAGCAGCGAGGTAGGCACGACCTACGAGCAGTACTTC
CASSEVGTTYEQYF
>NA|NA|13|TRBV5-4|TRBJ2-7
TGTGCCGTCCGGACAGAGAGCTCCTACGAGCAGTACTTC
CAVRTESSYEQYF
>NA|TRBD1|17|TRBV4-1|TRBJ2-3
TGCGCCAGCAGCCAAGCGGTAGGGGGCCCCTCCACAGATACGCAGTATTTT
CASSQAVGGPSTDTQYF
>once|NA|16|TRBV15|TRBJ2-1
TGTGCCACCAGCAGAGTAATGGGCCTCCCCTATGATGAGCAGTTCTTC
CATSRVMGLPYDEQFF
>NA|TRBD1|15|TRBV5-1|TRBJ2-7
TGCGCCAGCAGCTTGGGGACAGGGGTCCCCTACGAGCAGTACTTC
CASSLGTGVPYEQYF
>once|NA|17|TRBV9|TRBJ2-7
TGTGCCAGCAGCGTACGACCCGGGTTCAACCCTTCATACGAGCAGTACTTC
CASSVRPGFNPSYEQYF